Here is one TCR beta chain with its context. Its antigen is unidentified. Compared with germline, one end of the junction differs, possibly owing to a read error. Unique molecular identifiers were present on the cDNA, and a universal primer site came from template switching. Each CDR3 protein gets one entry after TCRdb re-called the 5' RACE reads with MiXCR. The table lists around 530,000 distinct CDR3 sequences, 12% to 15% of them singletons. This CDR3 has 15 residues. Germline V lookup: CDR1 LGHDT, CDR2 YNNKEL (reference sequence). These data are taken from a study of identical twins. General study findings and limits: Fewer insertions characterized abundant cord blood beta clonotypes, whereas memory repertoires showed none. Twin pairs' shared out-of-frame alpha sequences were enriched in low generation probability.

In addition, the sample was reused for a study of yellow fever vaccine responses in identical twins.

Sequencing used CD4+ T cells sorted from blood. The J gene is TRBJ1-6, the V gene TRBV3-1, with D maybe TRBD1 (5 bases). This receptor was identified in a woman aged 18 to 35 in good health. The CDR3 DNA reads TGTGCCAGCAGTCCTACCGGGACCGCTAATCCACCCCTCCACTTT. Its translation is CASSPTGTANPPLHF.